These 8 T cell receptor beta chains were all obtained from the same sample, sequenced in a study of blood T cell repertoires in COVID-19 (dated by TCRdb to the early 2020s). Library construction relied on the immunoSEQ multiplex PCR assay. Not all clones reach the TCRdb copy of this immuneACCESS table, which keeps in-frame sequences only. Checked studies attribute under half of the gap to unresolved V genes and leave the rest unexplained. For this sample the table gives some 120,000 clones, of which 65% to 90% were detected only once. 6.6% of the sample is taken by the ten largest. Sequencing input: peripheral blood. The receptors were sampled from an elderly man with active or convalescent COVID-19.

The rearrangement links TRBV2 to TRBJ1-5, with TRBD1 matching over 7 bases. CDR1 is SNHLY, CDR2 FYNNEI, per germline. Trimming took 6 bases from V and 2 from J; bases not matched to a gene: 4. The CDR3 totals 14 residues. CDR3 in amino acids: CASRTGTGNQPQHF. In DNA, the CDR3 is TGTGCCAGCAGGACCGGGACAGGCAATCAGCCCCAGCATTTT. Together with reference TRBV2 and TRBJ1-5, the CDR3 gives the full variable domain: EPEVTQTPSHQVTQMGQEVILRCVPISNHLYFYWYRQILGQKVEFLVSFYNNEISEKSEIFDDQFSVERPDGSNFTLKIRSTKLEDSAMYFCASRTGTGNQPQHFGDGTRLSIL.

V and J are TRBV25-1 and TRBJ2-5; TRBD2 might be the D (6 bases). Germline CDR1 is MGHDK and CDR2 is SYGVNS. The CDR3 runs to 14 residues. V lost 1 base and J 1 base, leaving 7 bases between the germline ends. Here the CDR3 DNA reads TGTGCCAGCAGTGAATTCGGGGGCCAAGAGACCCAGTACTTC. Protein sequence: CASSEFGGQETQYF.

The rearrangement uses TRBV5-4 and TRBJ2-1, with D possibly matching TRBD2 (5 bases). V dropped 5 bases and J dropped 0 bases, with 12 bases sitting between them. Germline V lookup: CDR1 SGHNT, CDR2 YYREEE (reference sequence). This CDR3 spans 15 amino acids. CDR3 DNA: TGTGCCAGCAGTTCCGTGGGGAGCTCCTACAATGAGCAGTTCTTC. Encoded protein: CASSSVGSSYNEQFF.

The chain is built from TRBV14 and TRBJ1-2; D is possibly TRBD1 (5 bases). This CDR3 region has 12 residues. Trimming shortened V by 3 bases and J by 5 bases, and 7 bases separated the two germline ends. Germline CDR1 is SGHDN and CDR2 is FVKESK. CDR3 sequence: CASSQGTYGYTF. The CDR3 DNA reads TGTGCCAGCAGCCAGGGGACTTATGGCTACACCTTC.

The chain's CDR3 is CATRGTGGLDEQFF. CDR3 sequence (DNA): TGTGCCACCAGAGGGACAGGGGGCTTGGATGAGCAGTTCTTC. The chain links TRBV24-1 to TRBJ2-1, with 12 nucleotides matching TRBD1. The V and J ends lost 7 bases and 8 bases, in that order; junction bases with no gene match: 5. CDR3 size: 14 residues. From germline, CDR1 is KGHDR and CDR2 SFDVKD.

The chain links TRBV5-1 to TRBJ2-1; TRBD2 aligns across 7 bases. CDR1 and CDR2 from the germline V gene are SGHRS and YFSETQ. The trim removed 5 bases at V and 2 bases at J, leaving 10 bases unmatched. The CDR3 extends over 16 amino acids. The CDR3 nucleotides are TGCGCCAGCAGTCCCCCCGCGGGGGTCGCCTACAATGAGCAGTTCTTC. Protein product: CASSPPAGVAYNEQFF.

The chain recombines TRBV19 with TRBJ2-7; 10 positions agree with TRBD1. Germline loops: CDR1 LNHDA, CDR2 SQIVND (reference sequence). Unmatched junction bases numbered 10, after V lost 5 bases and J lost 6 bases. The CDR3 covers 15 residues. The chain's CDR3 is CASSLYRDRGVEQYF. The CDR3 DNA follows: TGTGCCAGTAGTCTCTACCGGGACAGGGGTGTCGAGCAGTACTTC.

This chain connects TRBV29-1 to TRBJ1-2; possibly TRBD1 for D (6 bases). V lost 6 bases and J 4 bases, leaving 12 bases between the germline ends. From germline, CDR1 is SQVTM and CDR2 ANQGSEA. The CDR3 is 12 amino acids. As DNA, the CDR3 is TGCAGCGTACAGGACAGTGGCTATGGCTACACCTTC. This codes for CSVQDSGYGYTF.